The next 12 T cell receptor beta chains were all read from a single sample in a study of T cell responses to AZD1222 COVID-19 vaccine. The repertoire was sequenced with immunoSEQ multiplex PCR; TCRdb's copy has only in-frame clones and lacks some. The sample holds 98,000 or so clones; around nine tenths are singletons and the top ten take 15% to 20%. Here the sequenced sample was peripheral blood, taken on day 0 of AZD1222 vaccination. These receptor sequences come from an adult in good health.

The chain has TRBV11-2 and TRBJ2-1; TRBD1 is a possible D gene (6 bases). In germline, CDR1 is SGHAT, CDR2 FQNNGV. The CDR3 runs 13 residues. Between the trimmed V and J ends, which lost 8 bases and 4 bases, there was a span of 12 bases. CDR3 bases: TGTGCCAGCGGACGGGACATATACAATGAGCAGTTCTTC. It is translated as CASGRDIYNEQFF.

The chain combines TRBV4-1 with TRBJ1-3, with D possibly matching TRBD1 (6 bases). Looked up from germline, CDR1 is MGHRA and CDR2 is YSYEKL. Deletions cut 4 bases from V and 6 bases from J, with 22 bases between. This CDR3 contains 17 residues. In DNA, the CDR3 is TGCGCCAGCAGCCCTGAGTCCGGGCGGGGGCTGGTAAACACCATATATTTT. Its translation is CASSPESGRGLVNTIYF.

This clone was seen just once. This chain links TRBV12-3 or TRBV12-4 with TRBJ1-4; D gene uncertain. V gave up 8 bases and J gave up 8 bases, with 9 bases separating them. The CDR3 has 11 amino acids. The CDR3 DNA sequence: TGTGCCAGCGCAATGCGGGAAAAACTGTTTTTT. Protein: CASAMREKLFF.

The rearrangement joins TRBV7-6 to TRBJ2-3; D tentatively fits TRBD1 or TRBD2 (6 bases each). The V gene's germline CDR1 is SGHVS and CDR2 FNYEAQ. The CDR3 consists of 17 residues. The V and J ends lost 5 bases and 6 bases respectively, with 24 bases between them. In DNA, the CDR3 is TGTGCCAGCAGCCCCCAGTCGGGGGCGCATCAAACGGATACGCAGTATTTT. Its protein is CASSPQSGAHQTDTQYF.

This chain joins TRBV9 and TRBJ2-7, with D tentatively TRBD2 (6 bases). V lost 4 bases, J lost 5 bases, and 19 bases lay in between. This CDR3 has 15 amino acids. CDR1 is SGDLS and CDR2 is YYNGEE in the germline V gene. This chain's CDR3 is CASSPRGLASDEQYF. The CDR3 bases are TGTGCCAGCAGCCCCCGCGGGCTAGCGAGCGACGAGCAGTACTTC.

The chain's CDR3 is CASRGGTNTEAFF. Written as DNA, the CDR3 is TGTGCCAGTCGTGGAGGGACGAACACTGAAGCTTTCTTT. The V and J genes are TRBV7-6 and TRBJ1-1, with a possible D match to TRBD1 (5 bases). The length of the CDR3 is 13 residues. The V and J ends lost 9 bases and 1 base respectively, with 12 bases between them. Germline V gene data show CDR1 as SGHVS and CDR2 as FNYEAQ. Full variable domain (remainder filled in from reference TRBV7-6 and TRBJ1-1): GAGVSQSPRYKVTKRGQDVALRCDPISGHVSLYWYRQALGQGPEFLTYFNYEAQQDKSGLPNDRFSAERPEGSISTLTIQRTEQRDSAMYRCASRGGTNTEAFFGQGTRLTVV.

V usage is TRBV6-5 and J usage is TRBJ2-1, with 7 bases matching TRBD2. Germline V gene lookup returns CDR1 MNHEY and CDR2 SVGAGI. The CDR3 runs to 15 residues. V gave up 6 bases and J gave up 4 bases; unmatched junction bases: 9. CDR3: CASRVGGEGYNEQFF. Written as DNA, the CDR3 is TGTGCCAGCAGGGTCGGCGGGGAGGGGTACAATGAGCAGTTCTTC.

Remarks on this clone: This is likely a read error, given that the CDR3 carries no conserved phenylalanine or tryptophan at its end. This chain uses TRBV18 with TRBJ1-6; D perhaps matches TRBD1 (5 bases). With 2 bases removed from V and 0 bases from J, the gap between germline ends came to 8 bases. The CDR3 sequence is 16 residues long. In germline, CDR1 is KGHSH, CDR2 LQKENI. The CDR3 nucleotides are TGTGCCAGCTCACCATGGGGGGGCTCCTATAATTCACCCCTCCACCTT. Its translation: CASSPWGGSYNSPLHL.

This clone was counted a few times. The V and J genes are TRBV11-3 and TRBJ2-7; D tentatively reads TRBD1 or TRBD2 (5 bases each). Germline values: CDR1 SGHNT, CDR2 YENEEA. The CDR3 extends over 15 amino acids. The V end lost 1 base, the J end lost 3 bases, and 13 bases lay between the germline ends. DNA of the CDR3: TGTGCCAGCAGCTTAGGGGGGAATGCCAACTACGAGCAGTACTTC. As protein: CASSLGGNANYEQYF. Based on the CDR3 plus reference TRBV11-3 and TRBJ2-7, the full variable domain is EAGVVQSPRYKIIEKKQPVAFWCNPISGHNTLYWYLQNLGQGPELLIRYENEEAVDDSQLPKDRFSAERLKGVDSTLKIQPAELGDSAVYLCASSLGGNANYEQYFGPGTRLTVT.

The V and J genes are TRBV28 and TRBJ2-7; the match to TRBD2 covers 11 bases. V was pared by 4 bases and J by 7 bases, with 12 bases of the junction left unmatched. Germline assignment: CDR1 MDHEN and CDR2 SYDVKM. The CDR3 extends over 16 amino acids. The CDR3 region has the DNA TGTGCCAGCAGTTCGCAGGGACTAGCGGTAACCCTTGAGCAGTACTTC. Residues: CASSSQGLAVTLEQYF.

This clone came up once. The chain carries TRBV4-2 and TRBJ1-2, with a weak D call TRBD1 (6 bases). CDR1 is LGHNA, CDR2 YNFKEQ, per germline. The CDR3 spans 12 residues. V lost 5 bases to trimming and J lost 6 bases, with 10 bases between them. CDR3 coding DNA: TGTGCCAGCAGCGTCTACAGGGATGGCTACACCTTC. Encoded protein: CASSVYRDGYTF.

This chain connects TRBV18 to TRBJ1-2; TRBD1 might be the D (6 bases). The germline V gene encodes CDR1 KGHSH and CDR2 LQKENI. The CDR3 has 16 amino acids. Trimming cost V 3 bases and J 0 bases, with 14 bases left between them. In nucleotides, the CDR3 is TGTGCCAGCTCACCGGCAACAGGGCCAGCTAACTATGGCTACACCTTC. This encodes CASSPATGPANYGYTF.